This is a list of T cell receptor beta chains from one sample in a study of shared clonotypes between healthy human individuals. The method was immunoSEQ multiplex PCR; TCRdb's version includes in-frame clones alone and lacks a portion of them. The data contain 2 million to 2.5 million clones, almost 96% of them seen just once; the ten biggest clones take up roughly 0.13%. The material sequenced was naive CD4+ T cells sorted from blood. The origin of the receptors is a man aged 18 to 30 in good health. Both conserved end residues are part of each CDR3. The D gene is left open where the match is weak. Rows may omit the clone size; those that give it use once, few, many or a size class.

size,D,V,J,DNA,CDR3
-,-,TRBV6-6,TRBJ1-2,TGTGCCAGCAGTTACAGTCAGGGATCGAATGGCTACACCTTC,CASSYSQGSNGYTF
-,-,TRBV14,TRBJ2-3,TGTGCCAGCAGCCAAGGGTTCGGAAGAACCTACACAGATACGCAGTATTTT,CASSQGFGRTYTDTQYF
once,-,TRBV12-5,TRBJ2-7,TGTGCTAGTGGTTTGCCTACTGGAGGAACCTACGAGCAGTACTTC,CASGLPTGGTYEQYF
-,-,TRBV2,TRBJ2-1,TGTGCCAGCAGTGTCGAGGGGGGCGGTGAGCAGTTCTTC,CASSVEGGGEQFF
-,-,TRBV10-3,TRBJ2-3,TGTGCCATCAGTTCCTCTGGGAGCGGCACAGATACGCAGTATTTT,CAISSSGSGTDTQYF
-,TRBD1,TRBV29-1,TRBJ2-1,TGCCCAGACCCAGGGGGCTCCTACAATGAGCAGTTCTTC,CPDPGGSYNEQFF
-,-,TRBV28,TRBJ1-2,TGTGCCAGCAGTTTCCCCGGGGGCGTGGGCTACACCTTC,CASSFPGGVGYTF
-,TRBD1,TRBV5-6,TRBJ1-4,TGTGCCAGCAGCCCCTATGGGACAGGGGATGAAAAACTGTTTTTT,CASSPYGTGDEKLFF
-,-,TRBV19,TRBJ1-1,TGTGCCAGTAGTATTACGGGGAACACTGAAGCTTTCTTT,CASSITGNTEAFF
-,-,TRBV7-2,TRBJ2-2,TGTGCCAGCAGCTTAGGATCGTCGCGGGAGCTGTTTTTT,CASSLGSSRELFF
once,-,TRBV4-1,TRBJ1-5,TGCGCCAGCAGCCAAGTGGGGAAGGGGGTAAATCAGCCCCAGCATTTT,CASSQVGKGVNQPQHF
-,-,TRBV7-9,TRBJ1-1,TGTGCCAGCAGGGCCCAGGGGCGGGAGGAAGCTTTCTTT,CASRAQGREEAFF
-,TRBD1,TRBV7-9,TRBJ2-1,TGTGCCAGCAGCTTAGCATTGACAGGGCCCTCATACAATGAGCAGTTCTTC,CASSLALTGPSYNEQFF
-,-,TRBV5-1,TRBJ2-5,TGCGCCAGCAGCCCTGGGTTCCGAGAGACCCAGTACTTC,CASSPGFRETQYF
-,-,TRBV18,TRBJ2-7,TGTGCCAGCTCACCACGGTCCTACGAGCAGTACTTC,CASSPRSYEQYF